This T cell receptor beta chain was found in a study of response to subunit inactivated influenza vaccine. Overall study results and limits: Authors suggested each seasonal flu vaccination may recruit only limited numbers of new T cells.

TCRdb used MiXCR to reprocess the RT-PCR reads, holding one entry per CDR3 protein. The sample lists about 800,000 distinct CDR3 sequences; 21% were seen once. Germline values: CDR1 SGHTA, CDR2 FQGNSA. Losses at the gene ends were 5 bases for V and 4 bases for J; bases not matched to a gene: 4. CDR3 length equals 15 residues. The table lists this clonotype with many counts. What it recognizes is unknown. The sequence derives from a man aged 45-65 years who received an inactivated influenza vaccine. The sample consisted of PBMCs from blood, taken 4 to 6 days after vaccination. The chain couples TRBV7-2 to TRBJ2-3; 12 bases fit TRBD2. CDR3 sequence (DNA): TGTGCCAGCAGCAGACTAGCGGGAGCAGCAGATACGCAGTATTTT. Its translation is CASSRLAGAADTQYF.